This TCR beta chain is from a study of cytomegalovirus exposure and HLA in healthy donors. Study as a whole: When 398 donors were genotyped, about 86% of them were found to fall in the Caucasian-associated ancestry cluster.

This clone was seen a few times. Its matching antigen is unknown. Germline and junction disagree at one end, which may indicate a read error. CDR3 size: 15 residues. Germline V gene sequence: CDR1 SSHAT, CDR2 FNYEAQ (reference sequence). In the PCR, 60 Vbeta and 13 Jbeta primers were used. Measured with immunoSEQ multiplex PCR; TCRdb has only the in-frame clones, and not every one. The sample lists tens of thousands of clones; 60% to 85% were seen once. Study-level results: DRB1 had the most TCR associations and HLA-C the fewest, a later analysis found, with rates varying by HLA locus. Association of a missense DCLRE1C variant with TCR beta V- and J-gene trimming was reported in a later analysis. The classifier was said to identify cytomegalovirus status with high specificity and sensitivity.

This clonotype originated in a middle-aged man in good health and CMV-seronegative. The J gene is TRBJ2-5, the V gene TRBV7-7, with 7 nucleotides matching TRBD1. Material: PBMCs. The CDR3: CASSLFDRDQETQYF. In DNA, the CDR3 is TGTGCTAGCAGCTTATTCGACAGGGACCAAGAGACCCAGTACTTC.